The 6 T cell receptor beta chains in this list originate from one sample, sequenced in a study of graft-versus-host responses after intestinal transplantation. Measured with immunoSEQ multiplex PCR; TCRdb has only the in-frame clones, and not every one. The sample yields roughly 85,000 clones, approximately 90% seen once. Their recognized antigens are unknown. Source: unstimulated CD8+ T cells sorted from spleen or lymph node cells, taken before transplant. These receptors originate from a human donor who was the organ donor for an intestinal transplant.

This sequence joins TRBV6-1 and TRBJ2-1; D call uncertain. Trimming pared 6 bases from V and 2 bases from J, leaving 11 bases between. The germline V gene has CDR1 MNHNS and CDR2 SASEGT. This CDR3 is 14 amino acids long. CDR3 in DNA: TGTGCCAGCAGGGAGACCCCAACCTACAATGAGCAGTTCTTC. It yields the protein CASRETPTYNEQFF.

The chain recombines TRBV4-1 with TRBJ2-7, with TRBD1 matching over 8 bases. After removal of 4 bases from V and 7 bases from J, the junction contained 12 bases not matched to a gene. Germline V lookup: CDR1 MGHRA, CDR2 YSYEKL. CDR3 length: 15 amino acids. CDR3 region: CASSPLQGADREQYF. DNA of the CDR3: TGCGCCAGCAGCCCTCTTCAGGGGGCCGACCGGGAGCAGTACTTC.

V gene TRBV7-3 combines with J gene TRBJ2-2; D possibly matches TRBD1 or TRBD2 (5 bases each). Germline CDR1 reads SGHTA; CDR2 reads FQGTGA. Trimming stripped 0 bases from V and 6 bases from J, with 8 bases between. The length of the CDR3 is 14 residues. The CDR3 spells CASSLTLGAGELFF. The CDR3 bases are TGTGCCAGCAGCTTAACGTTGGGGGCCGGGGAGCTGTTTTTT.

The genes are TRBV4-1 and TRBJ2-5; tentative D call: TRBD1 (5 bases). The J call is uncertain, as TRBJ2-7 better fits the DNA end. The CDR3 loop spans 15 amino acids. CDR1 and CDR2 from the germline V gene are MGHRA and YSYEKL. The CDR3 bases are TGCGCCAGCAGCCAAGCGGCAGGGTTAACGGGCGAGCAGTACTTC. Protein product: CASSQAAGLTGEQYF.

The chain joins TRBV13 to TRBJ2-7; 7 bases fit TRBD1. The germline V gene encodes CDR1 PRHDT and CDR2 FYEKMQ (reference sequence). The V segment lost 4 bases and the J segment 4 bases; nucleotides outside the gene matches: 25. CDR3 size: 20 residues. The CDR3 bases are TGTGCCAGCAGCTCCTCTCATAGGCGCGGAGACAGGGACACTCCTTACGAGCAGTACTTC. Its protein product is CASSSSHRRGDRDTPYEQYF.

The V call is TRBV4-2, the J call TRBJ1-1; perhaps TRBD1 as D (5 bases). Trimming removed 0 bases from V and 4 bases from J, with 12 bases in between. Germline assignment: CDR1 LGHNA and CDR2 YNFKEQ. The CDR3 runs to 15 residues. As DNA, the CDR3 is TGTGCCAGCAGCCAAGATAAGGGGATGGGCACTGAAGCTTTCTTT. It is translated as CASSQDKGMGTEAFF.